Listed below are T cell receptor beta chains from one sample, sequenced in a study of T-cell memory formation after mild COVID-19. A single record per CDR3 protein comes from TCRdb applying MiXCR to the 5' RACE reads. Of just under 150,000 distinct CDR3 sequences in the sample, over 15% were seen once. Source material: PBMCs or a T cell subset sorted from them (not recorded which). These receptors all come from an adult woman who had mild COVID-19 (a few samples of this study predate the infection). Cell type and time point are not known. Each CDR3 is given with its conserved first and last residue. A D gene is named only where the DNA matches it firmly. Clone size is shown for a subset of rows, as once, few, many or a class of expanded clone.

.	TRBJ1-4	.	TRBV12-3/TRBV12-4	CASSDQGIPNEKLFF	TGTGCCAGCAGTGATCAGGGGATACCTAATGAAAAACTGTTTTTT
few	TRBJ2-7	TRBD1	TRBV10-2	CASSVQGDEQYF	TGCGCCAGCAGTGTACAGGGGGACGAGCAGTACTTC
few	TRBJ1-6	.	TRBV24-1	CAAPRDVHSPLHF	TGTGCCGCCCCAAGGGACGTTCATTCACCCCTCCACTTT
.	TRBJ2-1	.	TRBV5-4	CAAGTPAYNEQFF	TGTGCCGCCGGAACACCCGCATACAATGAGCAGTTCTTC
.	TRBJ2-7	TRBD2	TRBV7-8	CASSLTRGGSYEQYF	TGTGCCAGCAGCTTGACTAGGGGAGGGTCCTACGAGCAGTACTTC
few	TRBJ1-2	TRBD1	TRBV20-1	CSANQRGTGVYGYTF	TGCAGTGCGAACCAAAGAGGGACAGGGGTCTATGGCTACACCTTC
.	TRBJ1-2	TRBD1	TRBV7-3	CASSSGDRMAYGYTF	TGTGCCAGCAGCTCCGGGGACAGAATGGCCTATGGCTACACCTTC
few	TRBJ1-2	TRBD1	TRBV29-1	CSVALGTANYGYTF	TGCAGCGTAGCCCTCGGGACAGCTAACTATGGCTACACCTTC
.	TRBJ2-7	TRBD2	TRBV7-2	CASSLVLAGDEQYF	TGTGCCAGCAGCTTAGTCCTAGCGGGAGACGAGCAGTACTTC
once	TRBJ1-2	.	TRBV20-1	CGGGNYGYTF	TGCGGGGGGGGTAACTATGGCTACACCTTC
few	TRBJ1-5	.	TRBV18	CASSPWGGRNQPQHF	TGTGCCAGCTCACCTTGGGGGGGCCGCAATCAGCCCCAGCATTTT
many	TRBJ2-7	TRBD2	TRBV30	CAWSVGTRNEQYF	TGTGCCTGGAGTGTCGGGACTAGGAACGAGCAGTACTTC
.	TRBJ1-2	.	TRBV28	CASSPGNFGYTF	TGTGCCAGCAGCCCGGGGAATTTCGGCTACACCTTC
.	TRBJ2-7	TRBD1	TRBV30	CASGTDRPYEQYF	TGTGCCTCCGGGACGGACAGGCCCTACGAGCAGTACTTC
few	TRBJ2-5	TRBD2	TRBV3-1	CASSHRGLAGPAETQYF	TGTGCCAGCAGTCATAGAGGGCTAGCGGGCCCGGCCGAGACCCAGTACTTC
few	TRBJ2-3	.	TRBV5-1	CASSPRPGREDTQYF	TGCGCCAGCAGCCCCCGGCCGGGGCGGGAAGATACGCAGTATTTT
.	TRBJ1-1	TRBD1	TRBV9	CASSHSGQGANTEAFF	TGTGCCAGCAGCCATTCGGGACAGGGGGCGAACACTGAAGCTTTCTTT
few	TRBJ2-1	TRBD2	TRBV4-2	CASSQEASGGSNEQFF	TGTGCCAGCAGCCAAGAAGCTAGCGGGGGATCGAATGAGCAGTTCTTC
few	TRBJ1-5	TRBD1	TRBV29-1	CSVGGGTGDQPQHF	TGCAGCGTTGGAGGAGGGACAGGGGATCAGCCCCAGCATTTT
.	TRBJ2-7	.	TRBV20-1	CSARDLRVYSYEQYF	TGCAGTGCTAGAGATCTGAGGGTATACTCCTACGAGCAGTACTTC
few	TRBJ2-5	.	TRBV12-5	CASARDSKETQYF	TGTGCTAGTGCCCGTGACAGCAAAGAGACCCAGTACTTC
.	TRBJ1-1	TRBD1	TRBV20-1	CSAADRAIMNTEAFF	TGCAGTGCTGCGGACAGGGCCATCATGAACACTGAAGCTTTCTTT
.	TRBJ2-5	.	TRBV7-2	CASSFPLTGRGQETQYF	TGTGCCAGCAGCTTTCCTCTGACCGGGAGAGGCCAAGAGACCCAGTACTTC
few	TRBJ2-2	.	TRBV7-7	CASSPAGGTGELFF	TGTGCCAGCAGCCCCGCAGGTGGCACCGGGGAGCTGTTTTTT
few	TRBJ1-1	.	TRBV27	CASSLGSVGVVTEAFF	TGTGCCAGCAGTTTAGGGTCGGTTGGAGTGGTGACTGAAGCTTTCTTT
few	TRBJ2-1	.	TRBV4-1	CASSQDQAPSKQFF	TGCGCCAGCAGCCAAGATCAAGCCCCCAGCAAGCAGTTCTTC
many	TRBJ2-3	TRBD2	TRBV24-1	CATSDRRKTSGGTDTQYF	TGTGCCACCAGTGACCGAAGGAAGACTAGCGGGGGAACAGATACGCAGTATTTT
.	TRBJ2-5	TRBD1	TRBV10-3	CAILDRGQETQYF	TGTGCCATACTTGACAGGGGCCAAGAGACCCAGTACTTC
few	TRBJ1-6	.	TRBV12-3/TRBV12-4	CASRDRGHSDNSPLHF	TGTGCCAGCAGGGATAGAGGCCATTCGGATAATTCACCCCTCCACTTT
few	TRBJ2-5	.	TRBV27	CASSLTGRSQETQYF	TGTGCCAGCAGTTTAACCGGCCGGAGCCAAGAGACCCAGTACTTC
few	TRBJ1-4	TRBD1	TRBV5-1	CASSLGDSGEKLFF	TGCGCCAGCAGCCTAGGGGACAGTGGAGAAAAACTGTTTTTT
few	TRBJ1-1	TRBD1	TRBV27	CASSFRAGGAVNTEAFF	TGTGCCAGCAGTTTCCGGGCAGGGGGGGCTGTGAACACTGAAGCTTTCTTT
.	TRBJ2-7	.	TRBV6-5	CASSYRGSSYEQYF	TGTGCCAGCAGTTACAGGGGGAGCTCCTACGAGCAGTACTTC
few	TRBJ1-1	.	TRBV24-1	CATSETGFTEAFF	TGTGCCACCAGTGAAACAGGGTTCACTGAAGCTTTCTTT